In its sample, the clone carrying this T cell receptor beta chain was seen a few times. Its antigen is not known. The data originate from a study of beta chain features in type 1 diabetes. Since all of the isolated RNA was reverse transcribed, expressed TCRB transcripts were what got sequenced. Libraries were prepared by immunoSEQ multiplex PCR; TCRdb keeps only in-frame clonotypes and omits some of them. The sample consists of a few hundred thousand clones, 9.6% of them appearing once. V was cut by 6 bases and J by 6 bases, with 13 bases left in between. Germline CDR1 reads SGHDT; CDR2 reads YYEEEE. This CDR3 has 13 amino acids. Study-wide results and limits: A closer apparent resemblance between naive, central memory and Treg TCRB repertoires was seen in patients than in healthy donors.

The V gene is TRBV5-6, the J gene TRBJ2-1, with D possibly matching TRBD1 (6 bases). Sequencing input: naive CD4+ T cells from blood. This TCR came from a woman between 18 and 29 years old in good health. The CDR3 DNA sequence: TGTGCCAGCACCCAACAGGGTAGCAATGAGCAGTTCTTC. This sequence encodes CASTQQGSNEQFF.